The clone carrying this T cell receptor beta chain showed up just a few times. The data were obtained in a study of control samples from healthy donors and cancer patients. The V gene lost 6 bases and the J gene lost 4 bases, with 12 bases spanning the gap. The CDR3 consists of 13 residues. Profiling relied on immunoSEQ multiplex PCR, and the TCRdb table lists in-frame clones only, not all of them. The table lists approximately 110,000 clones, approximately 90% of them singletons. Sample: blood. The genes are TRBV12-3 or TRBV12-4 and TRBJ1-1; D may be TRBD1 (5 bases). The origin of this receptor is a woman between 45 and 65 years old in good health. Written as DNA, the CDR3 is TGTGCCAGCAGAGGAGGGGTAATCACTGAAGCTTTCTTT. This sequence encodes CASRGGVITEAFF.